Listed below are T cell receptor beta chains from one sample, sequenced in a study of cytomegalovirus exposure and HLA in healthy donors. The repertoire was sequenced with immunoSEQ multiplex PCR; TCRdb's copy has only in-frame clones and lacks some. The repertoire holds about 60,000 clones, with 80% as singletons. Sequencing was done on a sample of PBMCs. Receptors originate from a male donor in good health and CMV-seronegative. CDR3s include the opening cysteine and the closing phenylalanine or tryptophan. Fields, in order: CDR3 protein, CDR3 DNA, D gene, V gene, J gene, clone size. D genes are given only for firm matches. Clone size is not always given. Where it is, it says once, few, many or a class for expanded clones.

cdr3_aa: CASSRLGQGEQYF
cdr3_nt: TGCGCCAGCAGCCGACTTGGACAGGGCGAGCAGTACTTC
d_call: TRBD1
v_call: TRBV5-1
j_call: TRBJ2-7
clone_size: NA

cdr3_aa: CASTRAGGSTEAFF
cdr3_nt: TGCGCCAGCACCCGAGCAGGAGGGAGCACTGAAGCTTTCTTT
d_call: NA
v_call: TRBV23-1
j_call: TRBJ1-1
clone_size: NA

cdr3_aa: CASSLGGTGPNYGYTF
cdr3_nt: TGCGCCAGCAGCTTGGGTGGGACAGGGCCTAACTATGGCTACACCTTC
d_call: TRBD1
v_call: TRBV5-1
j_call: TRBJ1-2
clone_size: NA

cdr3_aa: CAWSLGLASSYEQYF
cdr3_nt: TGTGCCTGGAGTTTGGGGCTAGCGTCTTCCTACGAGCAGTACTTC
d_call: NA
v_call: TRBV30
j_call: TRBJ2-7
clone_size: NA

cdr3_aa: CASSPLSGGTDTQYF
cdr3_nt: TGTGCCAGCAGCCCCCTCAGCGGGGGCACAGATACGCAGTATTTT
d_call: TRBD2
v_call: TRBV7-3
j_call: TRBJ2-3
clone_size: once

cdr3_aa: CAWHWRGNEQFF
cdr3_nt: TGTGCCTGGCACTGGCGCGGGAATGAGCAGTTCTTC
d_call: NA
v_call: TRBV30
j_call: TRBJ2-1
clone_size: NA

cdr3_aa: CASSSQTGGVADTQYF
cdr3_nt: TGCGCCAGCAGCTCCCAGACAGGGGGCGTAGCAGATACGCAGTATTTT
d_call: TRBD1
v_call: TRBV5-1
j_call: TRBJ2-3
clone_size: few

cdr3_aa: CASSQQGGVEAFF
cdr3_nt: TGTGCCAGTAGTCAGCAGGGAGGGGTAGAAGCTTTCTTT
d_call: NA
v_call: TRBV19
j_call: TRBJ1-1
clone_size: once

cdr3_aa: CAWLDRFETQYF
cdr3_nt: TGTGCCTGGCTGGACAGGTTTGAGACCCAGTACTTC
d_call: TRBD1
v_call: TRBV30
j_call: TRBJ2-5
clone_size: few

cdr3_aa: CASSTRTVPNSPLHF
cdr3_nt: TGTGCCAGTAGTACTCGGACAGTGCCTAATTCACCCCTCCACTTT
d_call: NA
v_call: TRBV19
j_call: TRBJ1-6
clone_size: NA

cdr3_aa: CASTRGRQPQHF
cdr3_nt: TGTGCCAGTACCAGGGGCCGCCAGCCCCAGCATTTT
d_call: NA
v_call: TRBV19
j_call: TRBJ1-5
clone_size: NA

cdr3_aa: CASGTGGEQYF
cdr3_nt: TGTGCTAGTGGCACGGGAGGGGAGCAGTACTTC
d_call: TRBD2
v_call: TRBV12-5
j_call: TRBJ2-7
clone_size: NA